These T cell receptor beta chains were read from a single sample in a study of blood T cell repertoires in COVID-19. Produced via immunoSEQ multiplex PCR; TCRdb's table is partial and in-frame only. This sample carries approximately 90,000 clones, roughly 84% of them seen once, and the ten largest clones take about an eighth. Source material: peripheral blood. The receptors come from a human donor in a cohort sampled during active COVID-19. The CDR3 runs from the conserved cysteine through the conserved F or W. The D gene is left open where the match is weak. Some rows mark clone size as missing; the rest say once, few, many or name a class of expanded clone.

V	J	size	D	CDR3	DNA
TRBV2	TRBJ2-3	once	-	CASRFRRTDTQYF	TGTGCCAGCAGGTTTAGGAGGACAGATACGCAGTATTTT
TRBV6-2/TRBV6-3	TRBJ2-6	-	-	CASSPRPGNPSGANVLTF	TGTGCCAGCAGTCCCCGGCCGGGAAACCCATCTGGGGCCAACGTCCTGACTTTC
TRBV6-2/TRBV6-3	TRBJ1-3	-	TRBD1	CASSRDRGRNTIYF	TGTGCCAGCAGTAGGGACAGGGGACGGAACACCATATATTTT
TRBV7-2	TRBJ1-6	-	-	CASSIGQPNSPLHF	TGTGCCAGCAGTATAGGACAACCAAATTCACCCCTCCACTTT
TRBV7-9	TRBJ1-3	-	TRBD1	CASRAGTAFGNTIYF	TGTGCCAGCAGGGCCGGGACAGCGTTTGGAAACACCATATATTTT
TRBV3-1/TRBV3-2	TRBJ1-6	few	TRBD1	CASRPTGQINSPLHF	TGTGCCAGCAGGCCGACGGGACAGATAAATTCACCCCTCCACTTT
TRBV3-1/TRBV3-2	TRBJ1-2	-	-	CASSQGRPNPYGYTF	TGTGCCAGCAGCCAAGGGAGGCCGAACCCCTATGGCTACACCTTC
TRBV11-1	TRBJ2-3	-	-	CASSLRGRAPDTQYF	TGTGCCAGCAGCCTCCGTGGCAGGGCCCCAGATACGCAGTATTTT
TRBV9	TRBJ2-4	-	TRBD1	CASSVGGQGVNIQYF	TGTGCCAGCAGCGTAGGGGGACAGGGGGTGAACATTCAGTACTTC
TRBV19	TRBJ1-1	-	-	CASKRGRQNSNTEAFF	TGTGCCAGTAAGCGGGGACGACAGAACTCGAACACTGAAGCTTTCTTT
TRBV6-5	TRBJ2-5	-	-	CASSFTQGKETQYF	TGTGCCAGCAGTTTCACACAGGGAAAAGAGACCCAGTACTTC
TRBV9	TRBJ2-1	-	TRBD2	CASSVGPGTSGKPDYNEQFF	TGTGCCAGCAGCGTAGGGCCGGGGACTAGCGGAAAGCCGGATTACAATGAGCAGTTCTTC
TRBV24-1	TRBJ2-1	few	TRBD2	CATEGLRMPNEQFF	TGTGCCACCGAGGGACTACGGATGCCCAATGAGCAGTTCTTC
TRBV7-9	TRBJ2-1	-	TRBD2	CASSSKGLAGGPFDEQFF	TGTGCCAGCAGCTCAAAGGGACTAGCGGGAGGGCCTTTTGATGAGCAGTTCTTC
TRBV19	TRBJ2-1	-	TRBD2	CASSMTGGVPNEQFF	TGTGCCAGTAGTATGACGGGAGGGGTCCCCAATGAGCAGTTCTTC
TRBV7-2	TRBJ1-5	-	-	CASSLGGMNQPQHF	TGTGCCAGCAGTCTGGGCGGGATGAATCAGCCCCAGCATTTT
TRBV25-1	TRBJ2-7	once	-	CASSITYEQYF	TGTGCCAGCAGTATTACCTACGAGCAGTACTTC
TRBV18	TRBJ2-7	-	TRBD1	CASSLGQGYEQYF	TGTGCCAGCTCACTGGGACAGGGCTACGAGCAGTACTTC
TRBV25-1	TRBJ1-4	-	TRBD1	CAATGQTNEKLFF	TGTGCCGCCACGGGACAGACGAATGAAAAACTGTTTTTT
TRBV5-4	TRBJ2-7	-	TRBD1	CASSSTGDSYEQYF	TGTGCCAGCAGCTCGACAGGGGATTCCTACGAGCAGTACTTC
TRBV27	TRBJ2-7	once	TRBD2	CASSSGLAEVYEQYF	TGTGCCAGCAGTTCAGGACTAGCGGAGGTCTACGAGCAGTACTTC
TRBV28	TRBJ1-5	-	-	CASSLLTTDSNQPQHF	TGTGCCAGCAGTTTATTGACAACAGATAGCAATCAGCCCCAGCATTTT
TRBV7-2	TRBJ1-1	-	-	CASSPPRVNTEAFF	TGTGCCAGCAGCCCCCCTCGGGTGAACACTGAAGCTTTCTTT
TRBV7-2	TRBJ2-2	-	TRBD1	CASSQGTANTGELFF	TGTGCCAGCAGCCAGGGGACAGCGAACACCGGGGAGCTGTTTTTT
TRBV4-2	TRBJ1-6	-	TRBD1	CASSLEDRGDSPLHF	TGTGCCAGCAGCCTAGAAGACAGGGGAGATTCACCCCTCCACTTT
TRBV3-1/TRBV3-2	TRBJ2-7	-	TRBD2	CASSQDALGLAAISYEQYF	TGTGCCAGCAGCCAAGATGCCTTGGGACTAGCGGCCATCTCCTACGAGCAGTACTTC